These 18 T cell receptor beta chains came from one sample sequenced in a study of blood T cell repertoires in COVID-19. Assay used: immunoSEQ multiplex PCR; TCRdb lists only in-frame clones, some missing. This table has approximately 140,000 clones, 84% appearing once. The specimen was peripheral blood. All receptors derive from an elderly woman in a cohort sampled during active or convalescent COVID-19.

The chain carries TRBV6-5 and TRBJ2-7, with 9 bases aligning to TRBD1. The V segment lost 6 bases and the J segment 8 bases; nucleotides outside the gene matches: 11. Germline-derived CDR1 and CDR2 are MNHEY and SVGAGI. This CDR3 comprises 14 residues. CDR3: CASRLPGQGMKQYV. Written as DNA, the CDR3 is TGTGCCAGCAGACTCCCGGGACAGGGAATGAAGCAGTACGTC.

The genes are TRBV7-9 and TRBJ2-1; TRBD2 agrees at 14 bases. CDR1 SEHNR and CDR2 FQNEAQ come from the germline V gene (reference sequence). The CDR3 sequence is 19 residues long. V was clipped by 5 bases and J by 0 bases; unmatched bases: 9. The CDR3, as DNA: TGTGCCAGCAGCCTGATCTGGGGGACTAGCGGGAGCTCCTACAATGAGCAGTTCTTC. This encodes CASSLIWGTSGSSYNEQFF.

This chain links TRBV11-2 with TRBJ2-1; TRBD2 agrees at 9 bases. Germline CDR1 SGHAT, CDR2 FQNNGV. V shed 6 bases, J shed 7 bases, and the junction held 7 bases outside the gene matches. There are 14 residues in the CDR3. CDR3 coding DNA: TGTGCCAGCAGGGATAGCGGGGGAGTGAATGAGCAGTTCTTC. Amino acids: CASRDSGGVNEQFF.

V is TRBV4-3 and J is TRBJ1-2, with 7 positions matching TRBD1. The CDR3 consists of 13 residues. Germline values: CDR1 LGHNA, CDR2 YSLEER. V lost 1 base to trimming and J lost 8 bases; unmatched junction nucleotides: 4. The CDR3 DNA follows: TGCGCCAGCAGCCAAGGATACAGGGGCGGCTACACCTTC. The encoded protein is CASSQGYRGGYTF.

The chain employs TRBV6-5 and TRBJ2-4, with 8 bases fitting TRBD1. Losses at the gene ends were 7 bases for V and 4 bases for J; bases not matched to a gene: 3. The CDR3 is 13 amino acids. Germline assignment: CDR1 MNHEY and CDR2 SVGAGI. CDR3 amino acids: CASNGQGKNIQYF. The CDR3 DNA reads as TGTGCCAGCAATGGACAGGGAAAAAACATTCAGTACTTC.

This clone was seen only once. This chain links TRBV10-3 with TRBJ2-5, with TRBD2 matching 8 bases. Germline CDR1 ENHRY, CDR2 SYGVKD. After removal of 9 bases from V and 5 bases from J, the junction contained 11 bases not matched to a gene. This CDR3 has 14 amino acids. The CDR3 sequence: CAIGSRGVWETQYF. The CDR3 bases are TGTGCCATAGGGTCGCGGGGGGTATGGGAGACCCAGTACTTC.

This chain uses TRBV9 with TRBJ2-1, with D possibly being TRBD2 (6 bases). Trimming stripped 0 bases from V and 2 bases from J, with 9 bases between. This CDR3 is 15 amino acids long. CDR1 and CDR2 (germline): SGDLS, YYNGEE. CDR3 loop: CASSVGRGTYNEQFF. The CDR3 DNA is TGTGCCAGCAGCGTAGGTCGGGGGACCTACAATGAGCAGTTCTTC.

In nucleotides, the CDR3 is TGCAGCGTTACGGGACTACCTGGGGAGACCCAGTACTTC. Translating it yields CSVTGLPGETQYF. This rearrangement joins TRBV29-1 to TRBJ2-5; 7 positions match TRBD2. V was clipped by 5 bases and J by 5 bases; unmatched bases: 8. Per germline, CDR1 SQVTM and CDR2 ANQGSEA. The CDR3 is made up of 13 amino acids.

The chain couples TRBV5-1 to TRBJ2-1, with TRBD1 identical over 7 bases. This CDR3 region has 15 residues. The ends lost 4 bases at V and 1 base at J; junction bases unmatched: 5. From germline, CDR1 is SGHRS and CDR2 YFSETQ. The DNA of the CDR3 is TGCGCCAGCAGCGCGAGGGGGCAGTCCTACAATGAGCAGTTCTTC. Protein product: CASSARGQSYNEQFF.

The CDR3 sequence: CASSRTGGPNTEAFF. CDR3 in DNA: TGTGCCAGCAGCCGGACAGGGGGGCCGAACACTGAAGCTTTCTTT. The rearrangement links TRBV14 to TRBJ1-1, with TRBD1 matching over 10 bases. The ends lost 4 bases at V and 1 base at J; junction bases unmatched: 3. There are 15 residues in the CDR3. Germline V gene lookup returns CDR1 SGHDN and CDR2 FVKESK.

This clone was picked up one time. The genes are TRBV11-2 and TRBJ2-4, with 8 bases lining up with TRBD2. Germline V gene sequence: CDR1 SGHAT, CDR2 FQNNGV. Unmatched junction bases numbered 2, after V lost 1 base and J lost 0 bases. The CDR3 has 16 amino acids. The CDR3 is CASSLVAGGAKNIQYF. CDR3 coding DNA: TGTGCCAGCAGCTTAGTTGCGGGGGGAGCCAAAAACATTCAGTACTTC.

The rearrangement links TRBV24-1 to TRBJ2-3, with TRBD1 matching over 7 bases. CDR1 and CDR2 (germline): KGHDR, SFDVKD. The CDR3 loop spans 15 amino acids. J was trimmed by 7 bases and V by 2 bases; bases with no gene match: 8. In DNA, the CDR3 is TGTGCCACCAGTGATTCTACAGGGGCCGGGTATACGCAGTATTTT. This translates into CATSDSTGAGYTQYF.

J is TRBJ2-7 and V is TRBV11-2, with TRBD1 as a possible D gene (6 bases). This CDR3 is 15 amino acids long. V dropped 1 base and J dropped 10 bases, with 20 bases sitting between them. CDR1 and CDR2 from the germline V gene are SGHAT and FQNNGV. CDR3 region: CASSLASGTPGAQYF. The CDR3, as DNA: TGTGCCAGCAGCTTAGCGTCCGGGACACCCGGCGCTCAGTACTTC.

The V call is TRBV7-8, the J call TRBJ1-1; 8 positions match TRBD1. Losses at the gene ends were 5 bases for V and 8 bases for J; bases not matched to a gene: 10. Germline lookup yields CDR1 SGHVS and CDR2 FQNEAQ. CDR3 size: 14 residues. CDR3 residues: CASSPRTRTGEAFF. The CDR3 DNA is TGTGCCAGCAGCCCGCGGACCCGGACAGGGGAAGCTTTCTTT.

This clone has a single count. V is TRBV19 and J is TRBJ2-3, with 8 bases identical to TRBD1. Trimming at V came to 6 bases and at J to 4 bases, leaving 3 bases not matched to a gene. The CDR3 loop spans 13 amino acids. Looked up from germline, CDR1 is LNHDA and CDR2 is SQIVND (reference sequence). CDR3 residues: CASREQGADTQYF. The CDR3 DNA reads TGTGCCAGTAGAGAACAGGGGGCAGATACGCAGTATTTT. Full variable domain (outside the CDR3, taken from reference TRBV19 and TRBJ2-3): DGGITQSPKYLFRKEGQNVTLSCEQNLNHDAMYWYRQDPGQGLRLIYYSQIVNDFQKGDIAEGYSVSREKKESFPLTVTSAQKNPTAFYLCASREQGADTQYFGPGTRLTVL.

This chain uses TRBV4-3 with TRBJ1-6; 9 bases fit TRBD1. J gave up 7 bases and V 7 bases, and 5 bases lay outside the gene matches. Germline CDR1 LGHNA, CDR2 YSLEER. The CDR3 runs to 14 residues. The CDR3 DNA follows: TGCGCCAGCAATACAGGGGGCGAAAATTCACCCCTCCACTTT. The encoded protein is CASNTGGENSPLHF.

This clone was seen more than once but under ten times. The chain joins TRBV18 to TRBJ1-2; 7 bases map to TRBD1. Germline V gene lookup returns CDR1 KGHSH and CDR2 LQKENI. With 6 bases clipped from V and 6 bases from J, the junction kept 10 bases outside the gene matches. The length of the CDR3 is 14 residues. CDR3 DNA sequence: TGTGCCAGCTCCCATTACACAGGGGATCATGGCTACACCTTC. As protein: CASSHYTGDHGYTF.

This clone was found once. V and J are TRBV18 and TRBJ2-5; 7 nucleotides agree with TRBD1. V lost 6 bases, J lost 0 bases, and 19 bases stayed unmatched. Germline V lookup: CDR1 KGHSH, CDR2 LQKENI. The CDR3 extends over 19 amino acids. CDR3 in DNA: TGTGCCAGCTCGCCGTGGACAGGTCCCTCCGGGACAAACCAAGAGACCCAGTACTTC. Its translation: CASSPWTGPSGTNQETQYF.